A single sample is the source of the 6 T cell receptor beta chains below, sequenced in a study of shared clonotypes between healthy human individuals. The protocol was immunoSEQ multiplex PCR, while the TCRdb copy is restricted to in-frame clones and leaves out a portion. Of roughly 2,500,000 clones in the sample, approximately 94% are singletons; the top ten hold 0.36%. The sample consisted of naive CD4+ T cells from PBMCs. Described subset: CD45RA+ positively selected. The receptors stem from a man younger than 35 in good health. Some clones in this sample may be carry-over from other donors' samples.

This clone was found once. The chain joins TRBV28 to TRBJ2-5; D remains ambiguous. With 3 bases removed from V and 0 bases from J, the gap between germline ends came to 8 bases. Germline CDR1 is MDHEN and CDR2 is SYDVKM. The CDR3 is 14 amino acids. This CDR3 is CASSFIEYQETQYF. The CDR3 DNA is TGTGCCAGCAGTTTTATCGAGTACCAAGAGACCCAGTACTTC.

This chain connects TRBV10-3 to TRBJ1-1; D not resolved. This CDR3 region has 14 residues. The germline CDR1 and CDR2 sequences are ENHRY and SYGVKD. V lost 4 bases, J lost 3 bases, and 12 bases lay in between. CDR3 bases: TGTGCCATCAGTGGGTGGAGGGTTGACACTGAAGCTTTCTTT. This encodes CAISGWRVDTEAFF.

This chain uses TRBV28 with TRBJ2-1; TRBD2 might be the D (6 bases). Germline values: CDR1 MDHEN, CDR2 SYDVKM. The V and J ends lost 5 bases and 8 bases respectively, with 19 bases between them. This CDR3 is 15 amino acids long. This chain's CDR3 is CASSHRGPREHEQFF. The CDR3 nucleotides read TGTGCCAGCAGTCACCGTGGGCCCCGGGAGCATGAGCAGTTCTTC.

The chain recombines TRBV27 with TRBJ2-7; TRBD2 matches 8 bases. The CDR3 length is 16 residues. CDR1 is MNHEY, CDR2 SMNVEV, per germline (reference sequence). J gave up 1 base and V 5 bases, and 10 bases lay outside the gene matches. CDR3 bases: TGTGCCAGCAGTCCTAGGAGCGGGAGTAGGTCCTACGAGCAGTACTTC. Translated: CASSPRSGSRSYEQYF.

V is TRBV15 and J is TRBJ1-3, with 10 positions matching TRBD1. The CDR3 consists of 16 residues. Per germline, CDR1 LNHNV and CDR2 YYDKDF (reference sequence). The V gene end was trimmed by 4 bases and the J gene end by 1 base; junction bases not matched to a gene: 4. The CDR3 sequence is CATSKTGGFSGNTIYF. Here the CDR3 DNA reads TGTGCCACCAGCAAGACAGGGGGCTTTTCTGGAAACACCATATATTTT.

CDR3 in amino acids: CASSTSLGYNEQFF. The CDR3 coding sequence is TGTGCCAGCAGTACTAGCTTGGGGTACAATGAGCAGTTCTTC. V usage is TRBV25-1 and J usage is TRBJ2-1; D is perhaps TRBD2 (6 bases). Trimming took 5 bases from V and 4 from J, leaving 12 bases between them. Per the germline V gene, CDR1 is MGHDK and CDR2 is SYGVNS. The CDR3 spans 14 residues.